Listed here are 5 T cell receptor beta chains from one sample, sequenced in a study of CD8 T cells in ankylosing spondylitis. These receptors' antigens are unknown. Study-wide findings and caveats: For ankylosing spondylitis blood, a TCR beta motif of 8 or 9 highly homologous variants appeared characteristic.

TCRdb re-analysed the 5' RACE reads in MiXCR, keeping a single row per CDR3 protein. Of 500,000 to 650,000 distinct CDR3 sequences listed, approximately 5% were seen once; the top ten hold roughly 3.5%. Sample: blood, either unsorted or a sorted T cell fraction (not recorded which). The receptor source for this set is a male donor with ankylosing spondylitis.

This clonotype has ten or more counts. The rearrangement joins TRBV27 to TRBJ1-5; D is unresolved. The CDR3 covers 15 residues. V dropped 1 base and J dropped 4 bases, with 11 bases sitting between them. The germline gives CDR1 MNHEY, CDR2 SMNVEV (reference sequence). The DNA of the CDR3 is TGTGCCAGCAGTTTATGGCAGGCCCCTAATCAGCCCCAGCATTTT. Encoded protein: CASSLWQAPNQPQHF.

This clonotype was counted only a few times. CDR3 loop: CASSIYRARTNTEAFF. The CDR3 DNA follows: TGTGCCAGTAGTATTTACAGGGCGAGGACGAACACTGAAGCTTTCTTT. The chain carries TRBV19 and TRBJ1-1; weak D call: TRBD1 (6 bases). The germline gives CDR1 LNHDA, CDR2 SQIVND (reference sequence). This CDR3 has 16 residues. Trimming took off 3 bases at V and 1 base at J, with 15 bases between the two ends.

This clonotype was seen once. The J gene is TRBJ2-1, the V gene TRBV7-8, with D possibly being TRBD1 (6 bases). Trimming removed 8 bases from V and 9 bases from J, with 26 bases in between. The CDR3 extends over 16 amino acids. The germline gives CDR1 SGHVS, CDR2 FQNEAQ. CDR3 in amino acids: CASGDRLLGLSGEQFF. DNA of the CDR3: TGTGCCAGCGGCGACAGGCTCCTTGGGCTTTCGGGTGAGCAGTTCTTC.

This clonotype was counted at least ten times. The V call is TRBV7-9, the J call TRBJ1-1, with TRBD1 matching 7 bases. Per germline, CDR1 SEHNR and CDR2 FQNEAQ (reference sequence). The CDR3 consists of 16 residues. V shed 5 bases and J 3 bases; nucleotides not matched to a gene: 12. In DNA, the CDR3 is TGTGCCAGCAGCCGTGAGACAGGGTCGTTCGACACTGAAGCTTTCTTT. Its protein is CASSRETGSFDTEAFF.

This clonotype was found many times. The chain links TRBV7-6 to TRBJ2-3; maybe TRBD2 (6 bases). The CDR3 loop spans 17 amino acids. From germline, CDR1 is SGHVS and CDR2 FNYEAQ. The ends were cut back, 5 bases at V and 2 bases at J, with 20 bases in the middle. The CDR3: CASSPAGYSPSTDTQYF. The CDR3 DNA follows: TGTGCCAGCAGCCCCGCGGGGTACTCCCCCTCCACAGATACGCAGTATTTT.